This note documents a single T cell receptor (beta chain) sequence. This sample is part of a study of blood T cell repertoires in COVID-19. The method was immunoSEQ multiplex PCR; TCRdb's version includes in-frame clones alone and lacks a portion of them. The sample includes under 200,000 clones, over 60% seen only once; the top ten take roughly 8%. The sequenced sample was peripheral blood. This TCR was recovered from a man in his sixties with acute or convalescent COVID-19.

The CDR3 loop reads CASSSETGGRNGYTF. The CDR3, as DNA: TGTGCCAGCTCATCAGAGACAGGGGGCAGGAATGGCTACACCTTC. The rearrangement joins TRBV18 to TRBJ1-2; TRBD1 agrees at 10 bases. The CDR3 covers 15 residues. Germline lookup yields CDR1 KGHSH and CDR2 LQKENI. Trimming cost V 5 bases and J 6 bases; bases outside gene matches: 9.